This TCR beta chain was recorded in a study of blood T cell repertoires in COVID-19. Overall study context: The samples span acute and convalescent COVID-19 from the United States, Italy and Spain. T cells, B-cell-depleted T cells, or PBMCs provided the cDNA or gDNA that served as material.

This CDR3 has 15 amino acids. The ends lost 0 bases at V and 2 bases at J; junction bases unmatched: 0. CDR1 and CDR2 from the germline V gene are KGHSH and LQKENI. Original handling: Using reference gene primer amplification, nucleated cell counts were estimated. Libraries were prepared by immunoSEQ multiplex PCR; TCRdb keeps only in-frame clonotypes and omits some of them. From that table come the V and J calls and clone size; the DNA was used to work out D and trimming. The sample has around 25,000 clones, about 89% seen once. This sequence joins TRBV18 and TRBJ2-5; 10 positions match TRBD1. Input material: peripheral blood. The clonotype originates from a middle-aged man with active COVID-19. CDR3 loop: CASSPPGQGQETQYF. The CDR3 DNA reads TGTGCCAGCTCACCACCGGGACAGGGGCAAGAGACCCAGTACTTC.